The source of this TCR beta chain is a study of early T cells in non-severe SARS-CoV-2 infection. General study points: Using VDJdb, the matching emphasized anti-spike CD8 responses while missing private and CD4 specificities.

This clonotype was observed many times. The antigen remains unidentified. Unique molecular identifiers were attached to individual cDNA molecules. TCRdb recomputed calls from the 5' RACE reads with MiXCR, one row per CDR3 protein. Among tens of thousands of distinct CDR3 sequences listed, 3.9% were seen once. Germline CDR1 and CDR2: MNHEY and SMNVEV (reference sequence). V lost 0 bases, J lost 8 bases, and 7 bases stayed unmatched. The CDR3 runs to 16 residues. The V call is TRBV27, the J call TRBJ1-6, with 7 nucleotides matching TRBD1. Sequenced sample: whole blood. This TCR was sampled from an adult who was a healthcare worker with PCR-confirmed SARS-CoV-2 infection or an uninfected control (not recorded which). CDR3 sequence: CASSLSRTGWDSPLHF. CDR3 nucleotide sequence: TGTGCCAGCAGTTTATCGCGGACAGGTTGGGATTCACCCCTCCACTTT.